The next 8 T cell receptor beta chains were all read from a single sample in a study of blood T cells in healthy people across ages. PCR was performed a second time for roughly 7 to 12 cycles using a sample-barcoded 5' primer and a J-beta primer mix. TCRdb reprocessed the 5' RACE reads via MiXCR and lists one record per CDR3 protein. Among about 1.4 million distinct CDR3 sequences listed, 55% to 75% were seen once. The sample was blood. The receptors were gathered from a man aged 18 to 35 in good health.

The rearrangement uses TRBV20-1 and TRBJ2-1, with D possibly matching TRBD2 (5 bases). CDR1 is DFQATT, CDR2 SNEGSKA, per germline (reference sequence). Trimming pared 3 bases from V and 8 bases from J, leaving 11 bases between. CDR3 size: 12 residues. In nucleotides, the CDR3 is TGCAGTGCTAGCCCGCCTAGCTATGAGCAGTTCTTC. This encodes CSASPPSYEQFF.

The rearrangement joins TRBV21-1 to TRBJ1-1. TRBV21-1 is a pseudogene segment. This CDR3 is 14 amino acids long. The CDR3 DNA follows: TGTGCCAGCAGCCAAGGGACGGTTGCCACTGAAGCTTTCTTT. Translating it yields CASSQGTVATEAFF.

This clonotype was seen many times. The rearrangement links TRBV2 to TRBJ2-7, with D maybe TRBD2 (6 bases). CDR3 length: 14 residues. Trimming shortened V by 4 bases and J by 0 bases, and 10 bases separated the two germline ends. Germline loops: CDR1 SNHLY, CDR2 FYNNEI. In nucleotides, the CDR3 is TGTGCCAGCAGTGTGCGGGGCTCCTCCTACGAGCAGTACTTC. Translation: CASSVRGSSYEQYF.

The chain has TRBV5-5 and TRBJ2-5, with 8 bases identical to TRBD2. V shed 1 base and J 2 bases; nucleotides not matched to a gene: 7. CDR3 length: 16 residues. Germline-derived CDR1 and CDR2 are SGHKS and YYEKEE (reference sequence). CDR3 in DNA: TGTGCCAGCAGCTTGAGGACGGGAGGGCAGCAAGAGACCCAGTACTTC. It is translated as CASSLRTGGQQETQYF.

This chain links TRBV12-3 or TRBV12-4 with TRBJ2-3; no definite D call. Trimming removed 5 bases from V and 5 bases from J, with 17 bases in between. The CDR3 sequence is 15 residues long. CDR3 region: CASSLLRLEKDTQYF. CDR3 nucleotides: TGTGCCAGCAGTCTCCTTCGCCTAGAAAAAGATACGCAGTATTTT.

The genes are TRBV20-1 and TRBJ2-1; D gene unclear. V was trimmed by 3 bases and J by 8 bases, leaving 14 bases between them. The CDR3 extends over 13 amino acids. Per the germline V gene, CDR1 is DFQATT and CDR2 is SNEGSKA (reference sequence). The CDR3 nucleotides are TGCAGTGCTAGGCCTATGACCAATTATGAGCAGTTCTTC. The encoded protein is CSARPMTNYEQFF.

The chain recombines TRBV3-1 with TRBJ2-7; D is uncertain. Between the trimmed V and J ends, which lost 4 bases and 3 bases, there was a span of 10 bases. The CDR3 is made up of 13 amino acids. Germline-derived CDR1 and CDR2 are LGHDT and YNNKEL (reference sequence). The CDR3 sequence: CASSPLMGYEQYF. The CDR3, as DNA: TGTGCCAGCAGCCCTCTGATGGGCTACGAGCAGTACTTC.

The rearrangement uses TRBV20-1 and TRBJ2-7; tentatively, D is TRBD1 or TRBD2 (7 bases each). Germline V gene data show CDR1 as DFQATT and CDR2 as SNEGSKA (reference sequence). The CDR3 sequence is 14 residues long. Deletions cut 7 bases from V and 2 bases from J, with 18 bases between. The CDR3 DNA sequence: TGCAGTGGCAGGGGGGGGTCCCTAGCCTACGAGCAGTACTTC. Translated: CSGRGGSLAYEQYF.